Below, 22 T cell receptor beta chains from the same sample are listed, as sequenced in a study of T cells in Graves' hyperthyroidism and ophthalmopathy. Amplification targeted TCR beta CDR3 regions from RNA transcripts. A first-round RT-PCR of the TCR CDR3 used the HTBI primer set. TCRdb recomputed calls from the multiplex PCR reads with MiXCR, one row per CDR3 protein. The table lists 480,000 or so distinct CDR3 sequences, 40% to 50% of them singletons. Sequencing used peripheral blood or thyroid tissue (not recorded which). These receptors originate from an adult woman with Graves' disease, either hyperthyroidism or ophthalmopathy (not recorded which).

This clonotype turned up a few times. The chain carries TRBV10-3 and TRBJ2-7; 8 positions match TRBD2. The CDR3 extends over 13 amino acids. Germline CDR1 and CDR2: ENHRY and SYGVKD. The ends lost 5 bases at V and 13 bases at J; junction bases unmatched: 13. The CDR3 sequence is CAISTESAGGFYF. The CDR3 bases are TGTGCCATCAGTACCGAGAGCGCGGGAGGTTTCTACTTC.

This clonotype was detected many times. This chain links TRBV20-1 with TRBJ1-1; 8 bases line up with TRBD1. The CDR3 is made up of 12 amino acids. V trimming: 6 bases; J trimming: 3 bases; junction bases outside the gene matches: 3. Germline loops: CDR1 DFQATT, CDR2 SNEGSKA (reference sequence). The CDR3 here is CSASTGDTEAFF. The CDR3 coding sequence is TGCAGTGCCTCGACAGGGGACACTGAAGCTTTCTTT.

The rearrangement links TRBV7-9 to TRBJ2-5; a possible D gene is TRBD2 (6 bases). CDR1 and CDR2 (germline): SEHNR, FQNEAQ (reference sequence). V lost 2 bases to trimming and J lost 5 bases, with 9 bases between them. The CDR3 runs to 13 residues. CDR3 residues: CASSLKRAETQYF. The CDR3 nucleotides read TGTGCCAGCAGCTTAAAGCGGGCGGAGACCCAGTACTTC.

The chain employs TRBV29-1 and TRBJ2-7, with D possibly being TRBD1 (5 bases). CDR1 and CDR2 from the germline V gene are SQVTM and ANQGSEA. The CDR3 sequence is 12 residues long. Trimming removed 4 bases from V and 7 bases from J, with 14 bases in between. In DNA, the CDR3 is TGCAGCGTTGGGGGCGTGGCAGGTGAGCAGTACTTC. The encoded protein is CSVGGVAGEQYF.

The chain uses TRBV7-2 and TRBJ1-2; 9 nucleotides line up with TRBD1. With V trimmed by 5 bases and J by 4 bases, 8 bases remained unmatched. CDR1 and CDR2 from the germline V gene are SGHTA and FQGNSA. The CDR3 length is 15 residues. In DNA, the CDR3 is TGTGCCAGCAGCGCCCCGACAGGGGGAGGCTATGGCTACACCTTC. It yields the protein CASSAPTGGGYGYTF.

This clonotype was recorded at least ten times. This chain links TRBV2 with TRBJ1-2; D gene ambiguous. The CDR3 is 13 amino acids. Germline CDR1 SNHLY, CDR2 FYNNEI. V was shortened by 3 bases and J by 4 bases, with 9 bases between the two germline ends. DNA of the CDR3: TGTGCCAGCAGTGACCTCCAGAGCTATGGCTACACCTTC. Translated: CASSDLQSYGYTF.

This clonotype was observed once. CDR3: CASSSDGTMNTEAFF. CDR3 DNA sequence: TGTGCCAGCAGCTCTGACGGGACAATGAACACTGAAGCTTTCTTT. V gene TRBV7-9 combines with J gene TRBJ1-1, with D possibly TRBD1 on 6 matching bases. Trimming took 4 bases from V and 0 from J, leaving 12 bases between them. Germline V lookup: CDR1 SEHNR, CDR2 FQNEAQ (reference sequence). This CDR3 comprises 15 residues. The complete variable domain, with remaining parts taken from reference TRBV7-9 and TRBJ1-1, reads DTGVSQNPRHKITKRGQNVTFRCDPISEHNRLYWYRQTLGQGPEFLTYFQNEAQLEKSRLLSDRFSAERPKGSFSTLEIQRTEQGDSAMYLCASSSDGTMNTEAFFGQGTRLTVV.

This chain links TRBV7-8 with TRBJ1-6, with D maybe TRBD1 (5 bases). CDR1 and CDR2 (germline): SGHVS, FQNEAQ. The ends were cut back, 5 bases at V and 9 bases at J, with 11 bases in the middle. The CDR3 length is 13 residues. The CDR3 protein is CASSHKGPSPLHF. DNA of the CDR3: TGTGCCAGCAGCCACAAGGGGCCTTCACCCCTCCACTTT.

The V gene is TRBV10-3, the J gene TRBJ2-2; D gene ambiguous. Germline lookup yields CDR1 ENHRY and CDR2 SYGVKD. V was pared by 5 bases and J by 1 base, with 14 bases between. The CDR3 is 16 residues long. The CDR3 reads CAISPPRGLNTGELFF. For the CDR3, the DNA is TGTGCCATCAGTCCTCCCCGCGGATTGAACACCGGGGAGCTGTTTTTT.

This clonotype was found a few times. Since the CDR3 does not end with the conserved phenylalanine or tryptophan, this likely comes from a read error. It is unclear where the CDR3 begins or ends on the DNA, so no DNA is shown, and the CDR3 is as TCRdb lists it. This chain connects TRBV14 to TRBJ2-7; the table calls TRBD2, which could not be checked here. A total of 8 residues make up the CDR3, ends included. CDR1 is SGHDN, CDR2 FVKESK, per germline. The CDR3 is CASSQGTS.

The gene calls are TRBV25-1 and TRBJ2-2; D uncertain. The germline V and J ends were trimmed by 3 bases and 2 bases, with 10 bases remaining between them. The CDR3 is 15 amino acids. Germline V gene lookup returns CDR1 MGHDK and CDR2 SYGVNS. The CDR3 sequence: CASSDLSINTGELFF. DNA for the CDR3: TGTGCCAGCAGTGACCTTTCGATAAACACCGGGGAGCTGTTTTTT.

At least ten counts were recorded for this clonotype. The V call is TRBV5-1, the J call TRBJ1-5; D is unclear. The V and J ends lost 1 base and 4 bases respectively, with 12 bases between them. Germline assignment: CDR1 SGHRS and CDR2 YFSETQ. The CDR3 extends over 15 amino acids. CDR3 DNA sequence: TGCGCCAGCAGCTTGAGCGGCGCCAGGAATCAGCCCCAGCATTTT. Residues: CASSLSGARNQPQHF.

This chain uses TRBV29-1 with TRBJ2-5, with D possibly TRBD2 on 7 matching bases. This CDR3 contains 15 residues. Per the germline V gene, CDR1 is SQVTM and CDR2 is ANQGSEA. CDR3 in amino acids: CSARRGAGVSETQYF. The CDR3 DNA follows: TGCAGTGCTAGAAGGGGGGCGGGAGTCTCAGAGACCCAGTACTTC.

The chain employs TRBV14 and TRBJ1-2; TRBD1 agrees at 9 bases. The V and J ends lost 8 bases and 4 bases, in that order; junction bases with no gene match: 11. This CDR3 comprises 15 residues. Germline V lookup: CDR1 SGHDN, CDR2 FVKESK. The CDR3 region is CASSEMDRGGYGYTF. CDR3 DNA: TGTGCCAGCTCAGAGATGGACAGGGGCGGCTATGGCTACACCTTC.

This clonotype appeared many times. The chain couples TRBV10-2 to TRBJ1-4; D is possibly TRBD1 (5 bases). CDR3 length: 14 residues. V lost 6 bases and J lost 6, with 14 bases in between. Per germline, CDR1 WSHSY and CDR2 SAAADI. CDR3 protein: CASSPGTSYEKLFF. CDR3 coding DNA: TGCGCCAGCAGCCCCGGGACCTCGTATGAAAAACTGTTTTTT.

Turning to this clonotype: Given a much more abundant clone one base away, this may be a read error. The chain is built from TRBV5-1 and TRBJ2-7; possibly TRBD2 for D (6 bases). Germline V gene sequence: CDR1 SGHRS, CDR2 YFSETQ. CDR3 size: 17 residues. CDR3 sequence: CASSLAPTSRSSYEQHF. The CDR3 nucleotides are TGCGCCAGCAGCTTGGCCCCCACTAGCCGGAGTTCCTACGAGCAGCACTTC.

V and J are TRBV10-3 and TRBJ1-6, with a possible D match to TRBD1 (5 bases). Looked up from germline, CDR1 is ENHRY and CDR2 is SYGVKD. V was clipped by 6 bases and J by 7 bases, with 16 bases between them. This CDR3 comprises 15 residues. The CDR3 sequence: CAISRGETENSPLHF. The DNA of the CDR3 is TGTGCCATCAGCCGGGGGGAGACGGAAAATTCACCCCTCCACTTT.

About this clonotype itself: Germline is not matched at one junction end, which may reflect a read error. The chain carries TRBV7-6 and TRBJ1-5; no clear D gene. The CDR3 covers 13 residues. Germline assignment: CDR1 SGHVS and CDR2 FNYEAQ. CDR3 nucleotide sequence: TGTGCCAGCAGCCTAGGCGGCAAACAGCCCCAGCATTTT. It codes for CASSLGGKQPQHF.

This clonotype was recorded a few times. The chain combines TRBV10-3 with TRBJ1-2; D not certain. V was cut by 4 bases and J by 4 bases, with 10 bases left in between. CDR1 is ENHRY and CDR2 is SYGVKD in the germline V gene. This CDR3 comprises 13 residues. Written as DNA, the CDR3 is TGTGCCATCAGTGTTCTGGTTGGCTATGGCTACACCTTC. Encoded protein: CAISVLVGYGYTF.

This chain links TRBV25-1 with TRBJ2-5; 9 bases agree with TRBD1. The CDR3 runs to 14 residues. Germline loops: CDR1 MGHDK, CDR2 SYGVNS. The ends lost 4 bases at V and 5 bases at J; junction bases unmatched: 5. DNA of the CDR3: TGTGCCAGCAGTGGACAGGGGGGGGCGGAGACCCAGTACTTC. Residues: CASSGQGGAETQYF. Drawing the rest from reference TRBV25-1 and TRBJ2-5, the complete variable domain is EADIYQTPRYLVIGTGKKITLECSQTMGHDKMYWYQQDPGMELHLIHYSYGVNSTEKGDLSSESTVSRIRTEHFPLTLESARPSHTSQYLCASSGQGGAETQYFGPGTRLLVL.

In regard to this clonotype: The conserved phenylalanine or tryptophan is not found at the CDR3 terminus, so this likely reflects a read error. V is TRBV6-5 and J is TRBJ1-2; 9 bases line up with TRBD1. With 2 bases clipped from V and 5 bases from J, the junction kept 6 bases outside the gene matches. The CDR3 has 15 residues. The germline CDR1 and CDR2 sequences are MNHEY and SVGAGI. The CDR3 protein is CASSYAGTGSYGYTL. CDR3 coding DNA: TGTGCCAGCAGTTACGCCGGGACAGGGAGTTATGGCTACACCCTC.

This chain connects TRBV29-1 to TRBJ2-1, with D perhaps matching TRBD2 (6 bases). Germline lookup yields CDR1 SQVTM and CDR2 ANQGSEA. The CDR3 is made up of 13 amino acids. The V and J ends lost 7 bases and 0 bases respectively, with 10 bases between them. The CDR3 region has the DNA TGCAGCGCGGACGGGAGCTCCTACAATGAGCAGTTCTTC. Translating gives CSADGSSYNEQFF.